This T cell receptor (beta chain) was found in a study of T cells in Graves' hyperthyroidism and ophthalmopathy. V gave up 1 base and J gave up 0 bases; unmatched junction bases: 3. The germline V gene has CDR1 SGHTA and CDR2 FQGNSA. This CDR3 region has 16 residues. This clonotype has more than one count but fewer than ten. Amplified TCR beta CDR3 regions derived from RNA transcripts. With the HTBI primer set, the TCR CDR3 went through a first round of RT-PCR. TCRdb itself ran the multiplex PCR reads through MiXCR, one entry per CDR3 protein. The table records about 96,000 distinct CDR3 sequences, roughly half of them present only once.

The sample comprised blood. The rearrangement uses TRBV7-2 and TRBJ2-3, with 8 bases lining up with TRBD2. The sequence came from a woman in her thirties or forties with Graves' hyperthyroidism. CDR3 residues: CASSLGLAKSTDTQYF. The CDR3 DNA follows: TGTGCCAGCAGCTTAGGACTAGCGAAAAGCACAGATACGCAGTATTTT.